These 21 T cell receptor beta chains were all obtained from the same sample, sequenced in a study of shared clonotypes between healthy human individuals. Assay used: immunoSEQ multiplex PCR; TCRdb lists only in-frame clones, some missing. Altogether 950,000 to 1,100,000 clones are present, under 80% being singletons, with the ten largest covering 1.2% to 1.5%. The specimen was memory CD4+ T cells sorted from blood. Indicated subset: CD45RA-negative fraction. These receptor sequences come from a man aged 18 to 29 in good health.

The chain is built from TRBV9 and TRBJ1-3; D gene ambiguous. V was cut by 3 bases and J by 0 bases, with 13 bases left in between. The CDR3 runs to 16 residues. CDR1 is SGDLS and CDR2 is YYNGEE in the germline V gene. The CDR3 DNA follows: TGTGCCAGCAGCGGCCCGGAGATCTTCTCTGGAAACACCATATATTTT. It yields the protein CASSGPEIFSGNTIYF. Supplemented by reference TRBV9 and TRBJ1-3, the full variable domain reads DSGVTQTPKHLITATGQRVTLRCSPRSGDLSVYWYQQSLDQGLQFLIQYYNGEERAKGNILERFSAQQFPDLHSELNLSSLELGDSALYFCASSGPEIFSGNTIYFGEGSWLTVV.

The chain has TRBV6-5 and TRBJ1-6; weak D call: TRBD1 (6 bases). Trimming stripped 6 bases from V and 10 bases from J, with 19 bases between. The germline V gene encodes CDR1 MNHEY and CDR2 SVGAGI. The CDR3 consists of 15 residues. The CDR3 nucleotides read TGTGCCAGCAGCCGTATTGGGGGCGCAAGGTCACCCCTCCACTTT. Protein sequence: CASSRIGGARSPLHF.

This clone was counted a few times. This chain's CDR3 is CASHMTGGYDTQYF. CDR3 nucleotides: TGTGCCAGCCATATGACAGGGGGTTATGATACGCAGTATTTT. This chain joins TRBV19 and TRBJ2-3; 9 nucleotides agree with TRBD1. Per the germline V gene, CDR1 is LNHDA and CDR2 is SQIVND (reference sequence). The junction had 10 bases not matched to a gene; V was cut back by 9 bases and J by 6 bases. The CDR3 is 14 amino acids.

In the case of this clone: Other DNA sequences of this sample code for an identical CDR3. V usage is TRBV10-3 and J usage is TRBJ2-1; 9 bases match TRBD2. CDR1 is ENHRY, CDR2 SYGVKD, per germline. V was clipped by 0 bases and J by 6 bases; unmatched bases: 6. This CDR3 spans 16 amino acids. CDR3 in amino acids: CAISESGLAGRNEQFF. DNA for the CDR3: TGTGCCATCAGTGAGTCGGGGCTAGCGGGACGCAATGAGCAGTTCTTC.

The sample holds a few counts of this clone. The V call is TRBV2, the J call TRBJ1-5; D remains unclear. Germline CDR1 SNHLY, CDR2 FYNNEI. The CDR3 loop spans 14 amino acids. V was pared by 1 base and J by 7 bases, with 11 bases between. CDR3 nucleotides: TGTGCCAGCAGTGAAGAGGGCGGCGGACAGCCCCAGCATTTT. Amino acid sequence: CASSEEGGGQPQHF.

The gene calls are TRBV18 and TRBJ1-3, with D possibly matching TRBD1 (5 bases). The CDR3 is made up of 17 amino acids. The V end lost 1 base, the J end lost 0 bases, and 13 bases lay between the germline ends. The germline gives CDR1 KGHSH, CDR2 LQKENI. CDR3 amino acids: CASSPRGKESSGNTIYF. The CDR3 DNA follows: TGTGCCAGCTCACCACGGGGCAAGGAGAGCTCTGGAAACACCATATATTTT. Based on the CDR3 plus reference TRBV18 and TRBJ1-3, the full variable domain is NAGVMQNPRHLVRRRGQEARLRCSPMKGHSHVYWYRQLPEEGLKFMVYLQKENIIDESGMPKERFSAEFPKEGPSILRIQQVVRGDSAAYFCASSPRGKESSGNTIYFGEGSWLTVV.

CDR3 bases: TGTGCCAGCAGCCAAGATCGGGGGAACTCCTACAATGAGCAGTTCTTC. It codes for CASSQDRGNSYNEQFF. The V gene is TRBV14, the J gene TRBJ2-1; maybe TRBD2 (6 bases). The CDR3 has 16 residues. V was pared by 0 bases and J by 0 bases, with 9 bases between. Germline assignment: CDR1 SGHDN and CDR2 FVKESK.

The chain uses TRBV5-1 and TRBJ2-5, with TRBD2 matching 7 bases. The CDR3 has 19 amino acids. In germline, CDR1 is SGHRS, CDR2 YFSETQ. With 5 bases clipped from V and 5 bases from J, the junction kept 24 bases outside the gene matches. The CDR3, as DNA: TGCGCCAGCAGTCCGGCACGAGGTTACGGGCGGGGGTCAGGGGAGACCCAGTACTTC. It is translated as CASSPARGYGRGSGETQYF. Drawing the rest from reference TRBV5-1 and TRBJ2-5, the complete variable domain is KAGVTQTPRYLIKTRGQQVTLSCSPISGHRSVSWYQQTPGQGLQFLFEYFSETQRNKGNFPGRFSGRQFSNSRSEMNVSTLELGDSALYLCASSPARGYGRGSGETQYFGPGTRLLVL.

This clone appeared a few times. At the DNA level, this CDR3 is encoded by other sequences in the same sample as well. The CDR3: CASSERQGSGNTIYF. CDR3 in DNA: TGTGCCAGCAGTGAAAGGCAGGGGTCTGGAAACACCATATATTTT. This chain joins TRBV2 and TRBJ1-3; D is perhaps TRBD1 (6 bases). The CDR3 runs to 15 residues. V was cut by 2 bases and J by 1 base, with 9 bases left in between. The germline V gene has CDR1 SNHLY and CDR2 FYNNEI.

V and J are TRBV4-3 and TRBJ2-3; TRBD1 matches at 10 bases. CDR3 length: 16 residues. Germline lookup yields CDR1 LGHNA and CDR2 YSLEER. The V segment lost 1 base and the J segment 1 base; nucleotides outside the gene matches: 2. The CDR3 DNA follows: TGCGCCAGCAGCCAAGGGGACAGGGGTGGCACAGATACGCAGTATTTT. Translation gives CASSQGDRGGTDTQYF.

For the CDR3, the DNA is TGTGCCAGCAGTTACGAGAGGTTCGGCCAGGGGGAAGCTTTCTTT. As protein: CASSYERFGQGEAFF. The chain couples TRBV28 to TRBJ1-1; D may be TRBD1 (6 bases). Germline values: CDR1 MDHEN, CDR2 SYDVKM. V lost 4 bases and J lost 8, with 20 bases in between. The CDR3 has 15 amino acids.

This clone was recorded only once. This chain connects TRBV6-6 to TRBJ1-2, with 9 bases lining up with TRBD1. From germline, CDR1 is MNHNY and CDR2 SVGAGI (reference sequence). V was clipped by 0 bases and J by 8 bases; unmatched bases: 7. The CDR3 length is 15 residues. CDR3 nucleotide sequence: TGTGCCAGCAGTTACTCAGGGACAGGGATGGTCGGCTACACCTTC. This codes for CASSYSGTGMVGYTF.

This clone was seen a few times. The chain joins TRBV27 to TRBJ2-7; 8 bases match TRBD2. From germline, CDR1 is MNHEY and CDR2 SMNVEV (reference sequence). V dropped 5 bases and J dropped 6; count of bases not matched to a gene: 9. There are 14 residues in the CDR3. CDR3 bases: TGTGCCAGCAGTCCCCGGGCGGGGGGAAGCGAGCAGTACTTC. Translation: CASSPRAGGSEQYF.

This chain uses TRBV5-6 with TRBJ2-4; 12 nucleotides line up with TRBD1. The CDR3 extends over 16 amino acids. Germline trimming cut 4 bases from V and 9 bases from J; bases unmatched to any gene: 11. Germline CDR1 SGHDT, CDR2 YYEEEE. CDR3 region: CASSNDPGTGGIIQYF. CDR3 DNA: TGTGCCAGCAGCAATGACCCCGGGACAGGGGGCATCATTCAGTACTTC.

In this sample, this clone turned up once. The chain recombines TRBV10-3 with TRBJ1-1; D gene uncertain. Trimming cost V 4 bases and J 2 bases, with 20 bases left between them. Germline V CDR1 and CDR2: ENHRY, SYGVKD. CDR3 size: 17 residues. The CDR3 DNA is TGTGCCATCAGTGCAAGCCCGCCAGAGAGAACAAACACTGAAGCTTTCTTT. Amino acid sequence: CAISASPPERTNTEAFF.

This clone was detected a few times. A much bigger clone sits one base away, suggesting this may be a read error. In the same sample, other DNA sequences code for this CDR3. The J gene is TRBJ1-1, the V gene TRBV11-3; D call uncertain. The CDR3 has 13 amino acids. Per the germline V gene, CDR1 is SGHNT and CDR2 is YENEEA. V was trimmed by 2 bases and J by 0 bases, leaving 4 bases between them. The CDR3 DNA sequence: TGTGCCAGCAGCTTACAGGTGAACACTGAAGCTTTCTTT. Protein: CASSLQVNTEAFF.

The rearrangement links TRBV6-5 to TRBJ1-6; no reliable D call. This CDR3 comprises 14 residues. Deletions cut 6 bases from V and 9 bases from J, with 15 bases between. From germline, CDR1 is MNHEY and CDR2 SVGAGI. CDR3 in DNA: TGTGCCAGCAGCACGGGAGATGGAGGTTCACCCCTCCACTTT. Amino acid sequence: CASSTGDGGSPLHF.

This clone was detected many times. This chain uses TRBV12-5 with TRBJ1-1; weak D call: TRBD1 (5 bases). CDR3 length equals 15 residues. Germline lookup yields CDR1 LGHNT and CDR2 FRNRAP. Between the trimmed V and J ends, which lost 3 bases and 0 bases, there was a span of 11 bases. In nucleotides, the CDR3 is TGTGCTAGTGGTTTCAGGGTCGGGTTGAACACTGAAGCTTTCTTT. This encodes CASGFRVGLNTEAFF.

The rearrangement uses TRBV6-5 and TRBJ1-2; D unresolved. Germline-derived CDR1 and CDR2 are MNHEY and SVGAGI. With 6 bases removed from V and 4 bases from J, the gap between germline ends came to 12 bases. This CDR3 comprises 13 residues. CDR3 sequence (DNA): TGTGCCAGCAGCCCAGTGGGTTTCTATGGCTACACCTTC. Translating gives CASSPVGFYGYTF.

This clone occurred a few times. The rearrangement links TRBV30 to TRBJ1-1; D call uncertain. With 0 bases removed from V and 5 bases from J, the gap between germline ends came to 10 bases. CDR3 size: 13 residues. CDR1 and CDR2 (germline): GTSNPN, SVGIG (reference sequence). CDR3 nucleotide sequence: TGTGCCTGGAGTGTAGTCAAGAGGACTGAAGCTTTCTTT. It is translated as CAWSVVKRTEAFF.

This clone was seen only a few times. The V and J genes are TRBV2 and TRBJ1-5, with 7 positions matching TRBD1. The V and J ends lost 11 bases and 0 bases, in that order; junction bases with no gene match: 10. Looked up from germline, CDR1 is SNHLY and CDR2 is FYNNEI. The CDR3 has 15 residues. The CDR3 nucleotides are TGTGCCGGATCCGAGGGGGCTTATAGCAATCAGCCCCAGCATTTT. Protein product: CAGSEGAYSNQPQHF. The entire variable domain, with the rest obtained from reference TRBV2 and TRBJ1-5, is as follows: EPEVTQTPSHQVTQMGQEVILRCVPISNHLYFYWYRQILGQKVEFLVSFYNNEISEKSEIFDDQFSVERPDGSNFTLKIRSTKLEDSAMYFCAGSEGAYSNQPQHFGDGTRLSIL.